This T cell receptor beta chain was sequenced during a study of blood T cell repertoires in COVID-19. Generated by immunoSEQ multiplex PCR, the TCRdb table keeps only in-frame clones and is missing some. The table shows hundreds of thousands of clones, with roughly 85% occurring only once. Material for sequencing was peripheral blood. The TCR sequence derives from a man aged 45-65 years with active or convalescent COVID-19.

In DNA, the CDR3 is TGTGCCAGCAGTTACTCCGGGACTGGAAACACCATATATTTT. This translates into CASSYSGTGNTIYF. The chain has TRBV6-2 or TRBV6-3 and TRBJ1-3; D call uncertain. V lost 0 bases and J 2 bases, leaving 5 bases between the germline ends. Per germline, CDR1 MNHEY and CDR2 SVGEGT. The CDR3 sequence is 14 residues long.